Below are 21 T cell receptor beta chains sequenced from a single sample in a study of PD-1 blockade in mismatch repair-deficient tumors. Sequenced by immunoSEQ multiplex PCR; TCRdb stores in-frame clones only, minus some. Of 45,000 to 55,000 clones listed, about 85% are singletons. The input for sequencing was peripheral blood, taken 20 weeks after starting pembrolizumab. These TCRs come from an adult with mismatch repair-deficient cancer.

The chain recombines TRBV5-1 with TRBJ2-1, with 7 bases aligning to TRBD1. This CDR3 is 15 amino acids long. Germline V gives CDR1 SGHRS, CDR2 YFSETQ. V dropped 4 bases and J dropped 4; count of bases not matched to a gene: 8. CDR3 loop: CASSTDRAQYNEQFF. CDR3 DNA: TGCGCCAGCAGCACCGACAGGGCCCAATACAATGAGCAGTTCTTC.

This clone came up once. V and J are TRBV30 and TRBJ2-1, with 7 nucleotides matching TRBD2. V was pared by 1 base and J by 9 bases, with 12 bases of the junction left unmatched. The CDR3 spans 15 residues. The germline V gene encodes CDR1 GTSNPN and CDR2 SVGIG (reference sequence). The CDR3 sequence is CAWSERGYGSGEQFF. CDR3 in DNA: TGTGCCTGGAGTGAGCGGGGATACGGATCAGGTGAGCAGTTCTTC.

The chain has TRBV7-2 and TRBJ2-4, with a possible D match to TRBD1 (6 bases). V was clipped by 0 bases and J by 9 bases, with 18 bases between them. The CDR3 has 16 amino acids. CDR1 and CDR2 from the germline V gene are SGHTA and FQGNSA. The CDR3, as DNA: TGTGCCAGCAGCTTAGCTCGGACAGCTTCAATGGGCATTCAGTACTTC. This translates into CASSLARTASMGIQYF.

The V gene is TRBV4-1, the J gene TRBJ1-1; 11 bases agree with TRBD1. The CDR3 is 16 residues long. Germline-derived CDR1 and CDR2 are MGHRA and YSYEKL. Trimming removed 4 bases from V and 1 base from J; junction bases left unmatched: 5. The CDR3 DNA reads TGCGCCAGCAGCCCGGGGGACAGGGGGGCGAACACTGAAGCTTTCTTT. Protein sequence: CASSPGDRGANTEAFF.

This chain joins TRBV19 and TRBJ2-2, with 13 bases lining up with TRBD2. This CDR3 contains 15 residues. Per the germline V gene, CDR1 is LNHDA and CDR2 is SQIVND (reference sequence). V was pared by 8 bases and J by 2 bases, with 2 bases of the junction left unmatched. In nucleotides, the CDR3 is TGTGCCAGTTCGGGACTAGCGGGAAACACCGGGGAGCTGTTTTTT. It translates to CASSGLAGNTGELFF.

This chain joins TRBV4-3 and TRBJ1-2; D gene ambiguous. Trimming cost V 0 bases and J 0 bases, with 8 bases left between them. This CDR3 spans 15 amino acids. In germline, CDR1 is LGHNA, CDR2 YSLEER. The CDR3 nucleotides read TGCGCCAGCAGCCAAGAGTACTTAGCTAACTATGGCTACACCTTC. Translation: CASSQEYLANYGYTF.

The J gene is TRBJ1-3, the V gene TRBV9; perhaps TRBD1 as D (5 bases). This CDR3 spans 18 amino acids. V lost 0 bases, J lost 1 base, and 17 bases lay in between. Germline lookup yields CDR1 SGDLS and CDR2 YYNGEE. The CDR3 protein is CASSVGWGSRKSGNTIYF. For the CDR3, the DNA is TGTGCCAGCAGCGTAGGCTGGGGCAGCCGGAAATCTGGAAACACCATATATTTT.

The CDR3 region has the DNA TGTGCCAGCAGCTCCGACAGGGTCACTACGAATGAGCAGTTCTTC. Its translation is CASSSDRVTTNEQFF. This sequence joins TRBV7-2 and TRBJ2-1, with 7 nucleotides matching TRBD1. Germline loops: CDR1 SGHTA, CDR2 FQGNSA. J lost 7 bases, V lost 4 bases, and 10 bases had no gene match. This CDR3 has 15 amino acids. The entire variable domain, with the rest obtained from reference TRBV7-2 and TRBJ2-1, is as follows: GAGVSQSPSNKVTEKGKDVELRCDPISGHTALYWYRQSLGQGLEFLIYFQGNSAPDKSGLPSDRFSAERTGGSVSTLTIQRTQQEDSAVYLCASSSDRVTTNEQFFGPGTRLTVL.

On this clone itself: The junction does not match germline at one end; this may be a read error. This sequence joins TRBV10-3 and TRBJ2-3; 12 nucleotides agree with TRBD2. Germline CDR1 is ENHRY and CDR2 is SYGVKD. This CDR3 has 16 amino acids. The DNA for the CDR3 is TGTGCCAGCAGTTTCATCGGACTAGCGGGGACAGATACGCAGTATTTT. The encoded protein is CASSFIGLAGTDTQYF.

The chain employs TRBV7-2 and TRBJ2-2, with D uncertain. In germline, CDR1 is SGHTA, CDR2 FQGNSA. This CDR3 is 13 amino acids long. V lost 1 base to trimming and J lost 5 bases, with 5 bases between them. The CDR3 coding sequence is TGTGCCAGCAGCTTAGATAGGACCGGGGAGCTGTTTTTT. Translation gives CASSLDRTGELFF.

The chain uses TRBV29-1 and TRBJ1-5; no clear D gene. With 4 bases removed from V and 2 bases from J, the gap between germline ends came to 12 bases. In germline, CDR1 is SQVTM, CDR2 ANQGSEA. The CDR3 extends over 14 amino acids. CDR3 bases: TGCAGCGTTGTGCCGGGGAGCGGCAATCAGCCCCAGCATTTT. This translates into CSVVPGSGNQPQHF.

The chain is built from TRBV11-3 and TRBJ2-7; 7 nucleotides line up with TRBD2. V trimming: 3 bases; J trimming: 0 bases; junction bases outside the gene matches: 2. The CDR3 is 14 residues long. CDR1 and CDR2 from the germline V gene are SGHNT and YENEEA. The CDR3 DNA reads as TGTGCCAGCAGCTTGGGAGGGGCCTCCTACGAGCAGTACTTC. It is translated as CASSLGGASYEQYF.

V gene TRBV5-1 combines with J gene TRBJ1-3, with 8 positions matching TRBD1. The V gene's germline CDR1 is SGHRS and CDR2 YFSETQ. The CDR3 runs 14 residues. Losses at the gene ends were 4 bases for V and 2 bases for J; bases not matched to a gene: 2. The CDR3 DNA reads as TGCGCCAGCAGCACACAGGGGGCTGGAAACACCATATATTTT. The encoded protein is CASSTQGAGNTIYF.

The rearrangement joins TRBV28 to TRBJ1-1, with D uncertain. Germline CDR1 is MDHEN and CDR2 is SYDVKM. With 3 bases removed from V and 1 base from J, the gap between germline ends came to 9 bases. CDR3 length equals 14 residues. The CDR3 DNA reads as TGTGCCAGCAGTTTTCGGGGTGGGAACACTGAAGCTTTCTTT. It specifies CASSFRGGNTEAFF.

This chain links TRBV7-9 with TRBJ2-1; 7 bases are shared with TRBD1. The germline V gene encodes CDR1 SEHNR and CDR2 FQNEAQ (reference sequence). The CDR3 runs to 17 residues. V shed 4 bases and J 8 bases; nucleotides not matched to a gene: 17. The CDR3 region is CASSSDLGGPRQYEQFF. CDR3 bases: TGTGCCAGCAGCTCCGACTTAGGGGGCCCAAGGCAATATGAGCAGTTCTTC.

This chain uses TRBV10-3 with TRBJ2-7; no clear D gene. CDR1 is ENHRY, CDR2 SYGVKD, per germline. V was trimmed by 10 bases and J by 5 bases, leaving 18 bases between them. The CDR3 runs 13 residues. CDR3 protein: CATSPDETHEQYF. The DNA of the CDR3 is TGTGCCACCAGCCCGGACGAGACCCACGAGCAGTACTTC.

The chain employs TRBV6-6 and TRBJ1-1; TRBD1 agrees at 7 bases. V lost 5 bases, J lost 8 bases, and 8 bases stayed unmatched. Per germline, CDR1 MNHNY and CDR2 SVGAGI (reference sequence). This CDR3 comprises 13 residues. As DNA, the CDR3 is TGTGCCAGCAGTACCCGACAGGGCCTCGAAGCTTTCTTT. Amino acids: CASSTRQGLEAFF.

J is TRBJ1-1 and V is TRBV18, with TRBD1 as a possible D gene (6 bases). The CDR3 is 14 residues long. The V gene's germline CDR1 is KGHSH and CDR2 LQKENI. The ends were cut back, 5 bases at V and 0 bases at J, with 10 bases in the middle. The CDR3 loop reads CASSGQRLNTEAFF. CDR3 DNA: TGTGCCAGCTCAGGACAGCGCTTGAACACTGAAGCTTTCTTT.

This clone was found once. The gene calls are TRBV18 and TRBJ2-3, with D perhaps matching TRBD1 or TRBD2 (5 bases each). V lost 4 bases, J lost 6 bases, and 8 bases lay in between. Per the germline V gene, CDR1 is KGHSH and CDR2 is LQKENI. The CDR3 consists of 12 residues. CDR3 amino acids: CASSRDRDTQYF. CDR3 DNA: TGTGCCAGCTCACGGGACCGGGATACGCAGTATTTT.

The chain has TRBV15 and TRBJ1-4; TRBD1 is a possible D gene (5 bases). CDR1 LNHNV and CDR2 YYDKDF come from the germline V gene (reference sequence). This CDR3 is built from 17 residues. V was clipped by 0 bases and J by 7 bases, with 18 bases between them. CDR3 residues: CATSRDRGSGQGEKLFF. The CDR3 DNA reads TGTGCCACCAGCAGAGATCGTGGTAGTGGGCAGGGTGAAAAACTGTTTTTT.

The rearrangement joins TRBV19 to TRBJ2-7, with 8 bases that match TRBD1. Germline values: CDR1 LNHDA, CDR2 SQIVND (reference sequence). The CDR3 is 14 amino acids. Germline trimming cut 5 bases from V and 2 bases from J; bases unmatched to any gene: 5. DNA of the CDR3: TGTGCCAGTAGTCCCGGACAGGGAGCCTACGAGCAGTACTTC. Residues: CASSPGQGAYEQYF.